Below, 21 T cell receptor beta chains from the same sample are listed, as sequenced in a study of T cell repertoires in cytomegalovirus infection. Their target antigens are unknown. TCRdb recomputed calls from the reads with MiXCR, one row per CDR3 protein. This sample has around 430,000 distinct CDR3 sequences; about 44% occur once, and the top ten carry around 45%. The material was cultured PBMCs, obtained from culture after CMV antigen stimulation. Receptors originate from a human donor in good health (CMV status not recorded). Some clones in this sample may be carry-over from other donors' samples.

Regarding this clonotype: A much larger clone lies a single base off, so this may be a read error. The V and J genes are TRBV7-2 and TRBJ2-3; D gene ambiguous. Judging by the DNA end, TRBJ1-5 fits better; the J call may be wrong. This CDR3 region has 13 residues. The germline CDR1 and CDR2 sequences are SGHTA and FQGNSA. The CDR3 here is CASTPGGTDTQHF. CDR3 nucleotides: TGTGCCAGCACTCCTGGCGGCACAGATACGCAGCATTTT.

V is TRBV5-4 and J is TRBJ1-2, with a possible D match to TRBD1 (6 bases). The V end lost 0 bases, the J end lost 11 bases, and 17 bases lay between the germline ends. Germline CDR1 and CDR2: SGHNT and YYREEE (reference sequence). The length of the CDR3 is 14 residues. The CDR3 here is CASSLDWGQGNYTF. CDR3 nucleotides: TGTGCCAGCAGCTTGGACTGGGGGCAGGGGAATTACACCTTC.

CDR3 DNA: TGTGCCAGCAGTCCTGGGGGGTTGGGAAAACTGTTTTTT. As protein: CASSPGGLGKLFF. The chain recombines TRBV6-5 with TRBJ1-4, with D tentatively TRBD1 (5 bases). From germline, CDR1 is MNHEY and CDR2 SVGAGI. Trimming shortened V by 5 bases and J by 10 bases, and 14 bases separated the two germline ends. CDR3 length: 13 residues.

This clonotype was seen more than once but under ten times. The V call is TRBV12-3 or TRBV12-4, the J call TRBJ1-6; perhaps TRBD1 as D (6 bases). The CDR3 is made up of 15 amino acids. V was shortened by 5 bases and J by 7 bases, with 15 bases between the two germline ends. CDR3 sequence (DNA): TGTGCCAGCAGTCCAGGACAGCTTATGAATTCACCCCTCCACTTT. Protein product: CASSPGQLMNSPLHF.

The chain recombines TRBV18 with TRBJ2-1, with 9 positions matching TRBD2. The CDR3 consists of 15 residues. V gave up 2 bases and J gave up 5 bases; unmatched junction bases: 4. The germline gives CDR1 KGHSH, CDR2 LQKENI. The CDR3 nucleotides read TGTGCCAGCTCACCAACTAGCGGGTTCGACAATGAGCAGTTCTTC. As protein: CASSPTSGFDNEQFF.

V gene TRBV19 combines with J gene TRBJ1-1, with D possibly matching TRBD1 (5 bases). V was clipped by 9 bases and J by 0 bases, with 11 bases between them. The CDR3 contains 13 residues. Germline loops: CDR1 LNHDA, CDR2 SQIVND (reference sequence). DNA of the CDR3: TGTGCCAGCGGAGGGGCCCTGAACACTGAAGCTTTCTTT. Translation gives CASGGALNTEAFF.

The V and J genes are TRBV7-2 and TRBJ2-3, with 11 bases matching TRBD2. With V trimmed by 6 bases and J by 2 bases, 10 bases remained unmatched. The CDR3 spans 17 residues. Germline-derived CDR1 and CDR2 are SGHTA and FQGNSA. The DNA of the CDR3 is TGTGCCAGCAGAACCGGGACTAGCGGAGCGACCACAGATACGCAGTATTTT. Encoded protein: CASRTGTSGATTDTQYF. The full variable domain, in which reference TRBV7-2 and TRBJ2-3 provide the parts outside the CDR3, is GAGVSQSPSNKVTEKGKDVELRCDPISGHTALYWYRQSLGQGLEFLIYFQGNSAPDKSGLPSDRFSAERTGGSVSTLTIQRTQQEDSAVYLCASRTGTSGATTDTQYFGPGTRLTVL.

The chain carries TRBV29-1 and TRBJ2-5, with D possibly matching TRBD2 (7 bases). Trimming pared 6 bases from V and 1 base from J, leaving 15 bases between. The CDR3 loop spans 14 amino acids. Looked up from germline, CDR1 is SQVTM and CDR2 is ANQGSEA. The CDR3 DNA is TGCAGCGTCGGGGGGCCGACAGTCCAAGAGACCCAGTACTTC. Residues: CSVGGPTVQETQYF.

This rearrangement joins TRBV28 to TRBJ1-2; the match to TRBD1 covers 9 bases. CDR3 length: 15 residues. Unmatched junction bases numbered 11, after V lost 7 bases and J lost 5 bases. Germline CDR1 reads MDHEN; CDR2 reads SYDVKM. DNA for the CDR3: TGTGCCAGCAAGACAACGGGACAGGGACTGTATGGCTACACCTTC. This gives the protein CASKTTGQGLYGYTF.

The chain joins TRBV5-5 to TRBJ2-1, with 8 bases matching TRBD1. The CDR3 has 13 residues. The junction had 9 bases not matched to a gene; V was cut back by 0 bases and J by 16 bases. CDR1 is SGHKS, CDR2 YYEKEE, per germline (reference sequence). CDR3 sequence (DNA): TGTGCCAGCAGCTTGGGGTCCGCAGGGGGCGATTTCTTC. Its translation: CASSLGSAGGDFF.

The chain recombines TRBV4-1 with TRBJ2-1; 11 bases align to TRBD2. This CDR3 has 16 amino acids. CDR1 MGHRA and CDR2 YSYEKL come from the germline V gene. Germline trimming cut 3 bases from V and 2 bases from J; bases unmatched to any gene: 3. The CDR3 sequence is CASSHLGLAAYNEQFF. Written as DNA, the CDR3 is TGCGCCAGCAGCCACCTGGGACTAGCGGCCTACAATGAGCAGTTCTTC.

The V and J genes are TRBV5-6 and TRBJ2-3, with a possible D match to TRBD1 (5 bases). Trimming shortened V by 0 bases and J by 0 bases, and 14 bases separated the two germline ends. Germline V gives CDR1 SGHDT, CDR2 YYEEEE. The CDR3 is 17 residues long. CDR3: CASSLAYRLTSTDTQYF. CDR3 nucleotide sequence: TGTGCCAGCAGCTTGGCCTACAGGTTGACTAGCACAGATACGCAGTATTTT.

The chain is built from TRBV25-1 and TRBJ1-2, with D hard to call. This CDR3 is built from 13 residues. With 1 base removed from V and 2 bases from J, the gap between germline ends came to 5 bases. Germline CDR1 is MGHDK and CDR2 is SYGVNS. In nucleotides, the CDR3 is TGTGCCAGCAGTGAATCTGAAAACTATGGCTACACCTTC. Its translation is CASSESENYGYTF.

This clonotype came up a few times. The chain recombines TRBV12-3 or TRBV12-4 with TRBJ1-3, with D possibly TRBD1 on 6 matching bases. The CDR3 spans 15 residues. Trimming removed 1 base from V and 0 bases from J, with 7 bases in between. The CDR3 DNA follows: TGTGCCAGCAGTTTAGGGACAGACTCTGGAAACACCATATATTTT. This codes for CASSLGTDSGNTIYF.

This chain connects TRBV4-1 to TRBJ1-5, with a tentative D call TRBD1 (5 bases). CDR1 MGHRA and CDR2 YSYEKL come from the germline V gene. CDR3 length: 16 residues. Trimming pared 5 bases from V and 7 bases from J, leaving 21 bases between. The CDR3 coding sequence is TGCGCCAGCAGCTACTCTGCGGTCGCACAGGACCAGCCCCAGCATTTT. Translation gives CASSYSAVAQDQPQHF.

The chain combines TRBV5-8 with TRBJ2-1; D is ambiguous. Germline CDR1 is SGHTS and CDR2 is YDEGEE. The CDR3 loop spans 13 amino acids. Trimming removed 0 bases from V and 7 bases from J, with 8 bases in between. CDR3 in DNA: TGTGCCAGCAGCTTGGGGGCCTCGAATGAGCAGTTCTTC. It yields the protein CASSLGASNEQFF.

V and J are TRBV7-8 and TRBJ2-2; D gene unclear. V lost 6 bases and J lost 2, with 13 bases in between. This CDR3 is built from 15 residues. The V gene's germline CDR1 is SGHVS and CDR2 FQNEAQ. The CDR3 protein is CASSFYSFNTGELFF. Written as DNA, the CDR3 is TGTGCCAGCAGTTTTTACTCCTTCAACACCGGGGAGCTGTTTTTT.

This clonotype appeared many times. The J gene is TRBJ2-1, the V gene TRBV7-2; possibly TRBD2 for D (6 bases). The CDR3 spans 16 residues. Germline V lookup: CDR1 SGHTA, CDR2 FQGNSA. V lost 6 bases, J lost 3 bases, and 18 bases lay in between. CDR3 in amino acids: CASRSPGSGVYNEQFF. Written as DNA, the CDR3 is TGTGCCAGCAGGTCCCCCGGATCGGGGGTCTACAATGAGCAGTTCTTC.

The rearrangement joins TRBV6-1 to TRBJ2-3; unclear D gene. The CDR3 extends over 12 amino acids. Trimming took 2 bases from V and 6 from J, leaving 6 bases between them. The germline V gene has CDR1 MNHNS and CDR2 SASEGT. This chain's CDR3 is CASSERSDTQYF. The CDR3 DNA sequence: TGTGCCAGCAGTGAAAGGTCCGATACGCAGTATTTT.

This clonotype was observed a handful of times. This rearrangement joins TRBV11-2 to TRBJ1-6; D is possibly TRBD1 (5 bases). CDR1 is SGHAT and CDR2 is FQNNGV in the germline V gene. V shed 1 base and J shed 0 bases, with 7 bases lying between them. The length of the CDR3 is 16 residues. The CDR3 loop is CASSLGGLSYNSPLHF. CDR3 bases: TGTGCCAGCAGCTTAGGGGGACTCTCCTATAATTCACCCCTCCACTTT.

This clonotype was picked up a small number of times. The V and J genes are TRBV7-6 and TRBJ2-3; 12 bases match TRBD2. CDR3 length equals 19 residues. Trimming at V came to 2 bases and at J to 1 base, leaving 10 bases not matched to a gene. Germline assignment: CDR1 SGHVS and CDR2 FNYEAQ. The CDR3 is CASSLLLAGGPLGTDTQYF. The CDR3 DNA follows: TGTGCCAGCAGCTTACTACTAGCGGGAGGACCCCTAGGCACAGATACGCAGTATTTT.